These T cell receptor beta chains were read from a single sample in a study of blood T cells in healthy people across ages. A single record per CDR3 protein comes from TCRdb applying MiXCR to the 5' RACE reads. The sample consists of approximately 1,700,000 distinct CDR3 sequences, roughly two fifths of them appearing once. What was sequenced was blood. These receptors were obtained from a human donor in good health. Each CDR3 is given with its conserved first and last residue. A D gene is named only where the DNA matches it firmly. Clone size, where shown, is once, few, many, or a class for clones that have expanded.

v_gene,abundance,d_gene,j_gene,CDR3nt,CDR3aa
TRBV15,NA,NA,TRBJ1-1,TGTGCCACCAGCACCCCGCCGGGTAACACTGAAGCTTTCTTT,CATSTPPGNTEAFF
TRBV27,few,NA,TRBJ2-1,TGTGCCAGCAGTTTACGGAGCATAGACAATGAGCAGTTCTTC,CASSLRSIDNEQFF
TRBV29-1,NA,NA,TRBJ2-7,TGCAGCGCTGCGGGACAGACATCCTACGAGCAGTACTTC,CSAAGQTSYEQYF
TRBV30,NA,NA,TRBJ2-7,TGTGCCTGGAGGGGTAGGGGCGCGGCCTACGAGCAGTACTTC,CAWRGRGAAYEQYF
TRBV14,NA,NA,TRBJ2-1,TGTGCCAGCAGCCAAGATACGGCACGGAGATTCTTC,CASSQDTARRFF
TRBV7-2,once,NA,TRBJ1-6,TGTGCCAGCAGCACCCGGTTTCAGGGTAAATCACCCCTCCACTTT,CASSTRFQGKSPLHF
TRBV24-1,many,TRBD2,TRBJ2-1,TGTGCCACCAGTGATAAACGGGAGGCGGGAAACAATGAGCAGTTCTTC,CATSDKREAGNNEQFF
TRBV12-3/TRBV12-4,NA,NA,TRBJ2-1,TGTGCCAGCAGGTACGACAGTTGGGGCTCCTACAATGAGCAGTTCTTC,CASRYDSWGSYNEQFF
TRBV12-3/TRBV12-4,NA,NA,TRBJ2-3,TGTGCCAGCAGTTACGTTCAGACGCAGTATTTT,CASSYVQTQYF
TRBV6-2/TRBV6-3,NA,NA,TRBJ1-1,TGTGCCAGCAGTTTCCCTGCCAGTAGTATGAACACTGAAGCTTTCTTT,CASSFPASSMNTEAFF
TRBV28,few,NA,TRBJ1-2,TGTGCCAGCAGTTTCGCCACAGGGTCGGGTGGCTACACCTTC,CASSFATGSGGYTF
TRBV5-1,NA,NA,TRBJ2-1,TGCGCCAGCAGCTTCACAGAAAATGAGCAGTTCTTC,CASSFTENEQFF
TRBV6-5,few,TRBD1,TRBJ1-2,TGTGCCAGCAATTCTTCCCGGGACAGGGGGCTTAATGGCTACACCTTC,CASNSSRDRGLNGYTF
TRBV18,NA,NA,TRBJ1-4,TGTGCCAGCTCACATGAGCCCACAGGCCGAGATGAAAAACTGTTTTTT,CASSHEPTGRDEKLFF
TRBV28,NA,NA,TRBJ1-5,TGTGCCAGCAGTCCAGGCAGGGAAGGGCAGCCCCAGCATTTT,CASSPGREGQPQHF
TRBV7-2,many,NA,TRBJ2-4,TGTGCCAGCAGCTTAGGCGTGGGAAACATTCAGTACTTC,CASSLGVGNIQYF
TRBV20-1,NA,TRBD1,TRBJ1-1,TGCAGTGCACCCGGGACAGGGGCGAACACTGAAGCTTTCTTT,CSAPGTGANTEAFF
TRBV7-3,few,TRBD2,TRBJ2-5,TGTGCCAGCAGCTTTACCGGGACTAAGCAGTACTTC,CASSFTGTKQYF
TRBV7-2,NA,NA,TRBJ1-1,TGTGCCAGCAGCTCCTCTGCAACCATTGAAGCTTTCTTT,CASSSSATIEAFF
TRBV5-1,NA,NA,TRBJ1-2,TGCGCCAGCAGCCTCGACGCGGACTATGGCTACACCTTC,CASSLDADYGYTF
TRBV4-1,few,TRBD1,TRBJ2-5,TGCGCCAGCAGCCCCCGACAGGGCCGGTTGGAGACCCAGTACTTC,CASSPRQGRLETQYF
TRBV29-1,NA,NA,TRBJ1-3,TGCAGCGTTGAAGACCCTTCGGACAGCCTCGGAAACACCATATATTTT,CSVEDPSDSLGNTIYF
TRBV5-4,NA,TRBD2,TRBJ2-5,TGTGCCAGCAGCTTGGGGGCGGGGGATGAGCAAGAGACCCAGTACTTC,CASSLGAGDEQETQYF
TRBV6-5,NA,NA,TRBJ2-6,TGTGCCAGCAGTTATCACCCGGGCGGGGATAGCGCCTCTGGGACCAACGTCCTGACTTTC,CASSYHPGGDSASGTNVLTF